Listed below are T cell receptor beta chains from one sample, sequenced in a study of T cells in Graves' hyperthyroidism and ophthalmopathy. TCRdb redid the calling of the multiplex PCR reads with MiXCR, one entry per CDR3 protein. The sample consists of about 560,000 distinct CDR3 sequences, roughly 50% of them appearing once. Sequencing was carried out using peripheral blood or thyroid tissue (not recorded which). These receptors were obtained from a young woman with Graves' hyperthyroidism. Both conserved end residues are part of each CDR3. The D gene is left open where the match is weak. Rows may omit the clone size; those that give it use once, few, many or a size class.

d_gene: TRBD2; v_gene: TRBV6-5; abundance: few; j_gene: TRBJ2-5; CDR3nt: TGTGCCAGCAGTGGAGGACTAGCGGTCCAAGAGACCCAGTACTTC; CDR3aa: CASSGGLAVQETQYF
d_gene: .; v_gene: TRBV7-9; abundance: many; j_gene: TRBJ1-3; CDR3nt: TGTGCCAGCAGCCTTACGACAGGAAGCTCTGGAAACACCATATATTTT; CDR3aa: CASSLTTGSSGNTIYF
d_gene: .; v_gene: TRBV12-3/TRBV12-4; abundance: few; j_gene: TRBJ1-1; CDR3nt: TGTGCCAGCAGTCTGGACATAATGAACACTGAAGCTTTCTTT; CDR3aa: CASSLDIMNTEAFF
d_gene: TRBD1; v_gene: TRBV29-1; abundance: few; j_gene: TRBJ2-7; CDR3nt: TGCAGCGTCGCCGGGACAGGGGACTCCTACGAGCAGTACTTC; CDR3aa: CSVAGTGDSYEQYF
d_gene: .; v_gene: TRBV30; abundance: .; j_gene: TRBJ1-6; CDR3nt: TGTGCCTGGACCGACGGCGGGGGGTCACCCCTCCACTTT; CDR3aa: CAWTDGGGSPLHF
d_gene: .; v_gene: TRBV29-1; abundance: many; j_gene: TRBJ2-5; CDR3nt: TGCAGCGTTGTGTGGCCAGATACGCTACAAGAGACCCAGTACTTC; CDR3aa: CSVVWPDTLQETQYF
d_gene: TRBD2; v_gene: TRBV2; abundance: .; j_gene: TRBJ2-7; CDR3nt: TGTGCCAGCAGCCTACTAGCGGGGTACTCCTACGAGCAGTACTTC; CDR3aa: CASSLLAGYSYEQYF
d_gene: TRBD1; v_gene: TRBV20-1; abundance: many; j_gene: TRBJ1-6; CDR3nt: TGCAGTGCTAGACGGGACAGGGTTAATTCACCCCTCCACTTT; CDR3aa: CSARRDRVNSPLHF
d_gene: .; v_gene: TRBV7-2; abundance: many; j_gene: TRBJ2-6; CDR3nt: TGTGCCAGCAGCTCCGGGGTTGGGGCCAACGTCCTGACTTTC; CDR3aa: CASSSGVGANVLTF
d_gene: .; v_gene: TRBV12-3/TRBV12-4; abundance: many; j_gene: TRBJ1-5; CDR3nt: TGTGCCAGCAGCCGACGGGGACCGCGCGATCAGCCCCAGCATTTT; CDR3aa: CASSRRGPRDQPQHF
d_gene: .; v_gene: TRBV5-5; abundance: .; j_gene: TRBJ2-7; CDR3nt: TGTGCCAGCACGAGGGACAATCTCTCCTACGAGCAGTACTTC; CDR3aa: CASTRDNLSYEQYF
d_gene: TRBD1; v_gene: TRBV20-1; abundance: many; j_gene: TRBJ2-7; CDR3nt: TGCAGTGCCACAGTGATGGGACAGGCGCAATCCTACGAGCAGTACTTC; CDR3aa: CSATVMGQAQSYEQYF
d_gene: .; v_gene: TRBV20-1; abundance: .; j_gene: TRBJ1-2; CDR3nt: TGCAGTGCTAGAGATACAGTGTCCGGTGACTATGGCTACACCTTC; CDR3aa: CSARDTVSGDYGYTF